Below, 18 T cell receptor beta chains from the same sample are listed, as sequenced in a study of T cells in Graves' hyperthyroidism and ophthalmopathy. Regions amplified from RNA transcripts were the TCR beta CDR3 regions. The primer set for the first-round RT-PCR of the TCR CDR3 was HTBI. Each CDR3 protein is one row after TCRdb ran MiXCR on the multiplex PCR reads. The sample has hundreds of thousands of distinct CDR3 sequences, 14% seen once; the top ten hold roughly 10%. Sequencing used blood. Receptors were obtained from a woman between 18 and 29 years old with Graves' hyperthyroidism.

The rearrangement uses TRBV10-3 and TRBJ2-1; D ambiguous. Germline V gene lookup returns CDR1 ENHRY and CDR2 SYGVKD. The CDR3 is made up of 12 amino acids. Trimming pared 0 bases from V and 10 bases from J, leaving 7 bases between. The CDR3 DNA follows: TGTGCCATCAGTGAGTCTTTTGGAGAGCAGTTCTTC. This encodes CAISESFGEQFF.

This clonotype was observed a handful of times. The V and J genes are TRBV7-3 and TRBJ2-3, with TRBD2 identical over 7 bases. This CDR3 has 16 amino acids. The V gene end was trimmed by 2 bases and the J gene end by 5 bases; junction bases not matched to a gene: 10. In germline, CDR1 is SGHTA, CDR2 FQGTGA. CDR3 nucleotide sequence: TGTGCCAGCAGCTTAGGACTAGTGGGGTTTGAAGATACGCAGTATTTT. Amino acids: CASSLGLVGFEDTQYF.

The table lists this clonotype with a few counts. The CDR3 loop is CASSHPWGGDTQYF. CDR3 sequence (DNA): TGCGCCAGCAGCCACCCCTGGGGCGGGGATACGCAGTATTTT. The chain joins TRBV4-1 to TRBJ2-3; tentatively, D is TRBD1 or TRBD2 (5 bases each). The CDR3 has 14 amino acids. V was cut by 3 bases and J by 6 bases, with 13 bases left in between. The germline V gene has CDR1 MGHRA and CDR2 YSYEKL.

The CDR3 sequence: CASRQGHYGYTF. The CDR3, as DNA: TGTGCCAGCCGTCAGGGTCACTATGGCTACACCTTC. The rearrangement uses TRBV19 and TRBJ1-2; D might be TRBD1 (5 bases). Per the germline V gene, CDR1 is LNHDA and CDR2 is SQIVND (reference sequence). V shed 9 bases and J shed 3 bases, with 11 bases lying between them. The CDR3 extends over 12 amino acids.

At least ten counts were recorded for this clonotype. The chain combines TRBV3-1 with TRBJ1-5, with D unclear. Germline V CDR1 and CDR2: LGHDT, YNNKEL (reference sequence). This CDR3 comprises 13 residues. Trimming removed 2 bases from V and 1 base from J, with 3 bases in between. The CDR3 region has the DNA TGTGCCAGCAGCCAAACCAGCAATCAGCCCCAGCATTTT. It is translated as CASSQTSNQPQHF.

The chain employs TRBV12-3 or TRBV12-4 and TRBJ1-2, with 9 nucleotides matching TRBD1. The trim removed 6 bases at V and 2 bases at J, leaving 7 bases unmatched. The CDR3 spans 15 residues. CDR3: CASRKQGAPNYGYTF. Here the CDR3 DNA reads TGTGCCAGCAGGAAACAGGGGGCTCCAAACTATGGCTACACCTTC.

This clonotype showed up many times. V usage is TRBV4-1 and J usage is TRBJ2-5; 7 bases fit TRBD1. CDR3 length: 17 amino acids. Germline V gene lookup returns CDR1 MGHRA and CDR2 YSYEKL. J was trimmed by 0 bases and V by 4 bases; bases with no gene match: 11. The CDR3 DNA follows: TGCGCCAGCAGCCCCCGACAGGGCGGAGGCTACCAAGAGACCCAGTACTTC. Its protein product is CASSPRQGGGYQETQYF.

As to this clonotype: A much larger clone sits a single nucleotide away, making a read error possible. The CDR3 carries no conserved terminal phenylalanine or tryptophan, so it likely arises from a read error. The genes are TRBV4-3 and TRBJ2-3; D unresolved. The CDR3 spans 15 residues. Germline assignment: CDR1 LGHNA and CDR2 YSLEER. Trimming removed 6 bases at V and 0 bases at J, with 13 bases between. The CDR3 nucleotides are TGCGCCAGCAGTCCTCTCGCGGCTAGCACAGATACGCAGTATCTT. It codes for CASSPLAASTDTQYL.

The rearrangement uses TRBV6-1 and TRBJ1-4; 7 positions match TRBD1. Germline lookup yields CDR1 MNHNS and CDR2 SASEGT. The CDR3 spans 14 residues. After removal of 8 bases from V and 6 bases from J, the junction contained 9 bases not matched to a gene. CDR3 in amino acids: CASLNRGLHEKLFF. The CDR3 bases are TGTGCCAGCTTAAACAGGGGCCTGCATGAAAAACTGTTTTTT.

Only a few counts were recorded for this clonotype. V is TRBV5-8 and J is TRBJ1-5; TRBD1 aligns across 9 bases. The V segment lost 1 base and the J segment 7 bases; nucleotides outside the gene matches: 15. Looked up from germline, CDR1 is SGHTS and CDR2 is YDEGEE. CDR3 size: 18 residues. The CDR3, as DNA: TGTGCCAGCAGCTTGTTCCAGGGGACAGGGACTTTAGGCCAGCCCCAGCATTTT. Translating it yields CASSLFQGTGTLGQPQHF.

Many counts were recorded for this clonotype. This chain links TRBV30 with TRBJ2-3; TRBD2 aligns across 7 bases. Per germline, CDR1 GTSNPN and CDR2 SVGIG (reference sequence). The V gene end was trimmed by 4 bases and the J gene end by 5 bases; junction bases not matched to a gene: 6. The CDR3 length is 13 residues. The CDR3 reads CAWNLAGVDTQYF. CDR3 coding DNA: TGTGCCTGGAATTTGGCGGGGGTAGATACGCAGTATTTT. The whole variable domain, remainder taken from reference TRBV30 and TRBJ2-3, is SQTIHQWPATLVQPVGSPLSLECTVEGTSNPNLYWYRQAAGRGLQLLFYSVGIGQISSEVPQNLSASRPQDRQFILSSKKLLLSDSGFYLCAWNLAGVDTQYFGPGTRLTVL.

The chain couples TRBV7-9 to TRBJ2-7, with D tentatively TRBD1 (5 bases). V was trimmed by 5 bases and J by 4 bases, leaving 18 bases between them. CDR1 SEHNR and CDR2 FQNEAQ come from the germline V gene (reference sequence). This CDR3 has 15 residues. CDR3 in DNA: TGTGCCAGCAGCGCCACAGCTTACAGGAGTTACGAGCAGTACTTC. It codes for CASSATAYRSYEQYF.

In regard to this clonotype: A read error may account for a junction end that differs from germline. V and J are TRBV11-2 and TRBJ2-7; D perhaps matches TRBD1 (6 bases). The CDR3 covers 15 residues. Germline V gene lookup returns CDR1 SGHAT and CDR2 FQNNGV. This chain's CDR3 is CASRLTFRTDYEQYF. DNA for the CDR3: TGCGCCAGCAGGCTTACGTTTCGGACAGACTACGAGCAGTACTTC.

This clonotype was counted at least ten times. The chain carries TRBV6-2 or TRBV6-3 and TRBJ1-5; TRBD1 aligns across 8 bases. The CDR3 extends over 17 amino acids. Unmatched junction bases numbered 13, after V lost 7 bases and J lost 2 bases. The V gene's germline CDR1 is MNHEY and CDR2 SVGEGT. The CDR3 bases are TGTGCCAGCACCAACTTCCAGGGGGCTGAGGGCAATCAGCCCCAGCATTTT. Translation: CASTNFQGAEGNQPQHF.

There are many counts of this clonotype. The rearrangement links TRBV29-1 to TRBJ1-1; tentatively, D is TRBD1 (5 bases). The germline V and J ends were trimmed by 4 bases and 5 bases, with 14 bases remaining between them. The germline CDR1 and CDR2 sequences are SQVTM and ANQGSEA. There are 13 residues in the CDR3. The CDR3 DNA is TGCAGCGTTGTTACCCAGGGAGGAACTGAAGCTTTCTTT. It encodes CSVVTQGGTEAFF.

This chain joins TRBV4-3 and TRBJ2-1; TRBD1 might be the D (6 bases). Trimming took 7 bases from V and 4 from J, leaving 17 bases between them. The germline V gene has CDR1 LGHNA and CDR2 YSLEER. The CDR3 covers 15 residues. The CDR3: CASITAYRAYNEQFF. The CDR3 nucleotides are TGCGCCAGCATTACGGCGTACAGGGCATACAATGAGCAGTTCTTC.

There are many counts of this clonotype. The chain links TRBV27 to TRBJ1-1, with D hard to call. The CDR3 length is 17 residues. Germline V CDR1 and CDR2: MNHEY, SMNVEV (reference sequence). The germline V and J ends were trimmed by 5 bases and 2 bases, with 21 bases remaining between them. The CDR3 DNA reads as TGTGCCAGCAGTCCTCAGGTGTTCTCGGGCTTTAACACTGAAGCTTTCTTT. Its protein product is CASSPQVFSGFNTEAFF.

This clonotype was observed a few times. One end of the junction does not line up with germline, which may come from a read error. This chain links TRBV2 with TRBJ2-7; D ambiguous. From germline, CDR1 is SNHLY and CDR2 FYNNEI. There are 13 residues in the CDR3. The CDR3 bases are TGTGCCAGCAGGAACTCCCACTCCTACGAGCGGTACTTC. It encodes CASRNSHSYERYF.